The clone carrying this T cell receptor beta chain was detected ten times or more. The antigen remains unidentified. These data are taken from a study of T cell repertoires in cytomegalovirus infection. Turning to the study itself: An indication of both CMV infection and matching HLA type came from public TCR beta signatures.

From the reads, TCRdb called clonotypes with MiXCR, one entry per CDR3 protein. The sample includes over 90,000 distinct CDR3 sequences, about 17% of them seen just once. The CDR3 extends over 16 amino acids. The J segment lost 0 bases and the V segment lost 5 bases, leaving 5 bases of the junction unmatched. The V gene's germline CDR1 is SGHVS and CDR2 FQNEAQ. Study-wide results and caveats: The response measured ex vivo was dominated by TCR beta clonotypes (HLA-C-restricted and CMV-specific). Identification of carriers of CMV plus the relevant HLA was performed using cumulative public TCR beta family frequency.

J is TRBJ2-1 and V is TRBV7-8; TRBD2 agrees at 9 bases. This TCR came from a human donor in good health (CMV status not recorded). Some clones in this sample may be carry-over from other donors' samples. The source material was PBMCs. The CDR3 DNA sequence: TGTGCCAGCAGCGGAGGGGGACTAGCCTCCTACAATGAGCAGTTCTTC. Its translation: CASSGGGLASYNEQFF.